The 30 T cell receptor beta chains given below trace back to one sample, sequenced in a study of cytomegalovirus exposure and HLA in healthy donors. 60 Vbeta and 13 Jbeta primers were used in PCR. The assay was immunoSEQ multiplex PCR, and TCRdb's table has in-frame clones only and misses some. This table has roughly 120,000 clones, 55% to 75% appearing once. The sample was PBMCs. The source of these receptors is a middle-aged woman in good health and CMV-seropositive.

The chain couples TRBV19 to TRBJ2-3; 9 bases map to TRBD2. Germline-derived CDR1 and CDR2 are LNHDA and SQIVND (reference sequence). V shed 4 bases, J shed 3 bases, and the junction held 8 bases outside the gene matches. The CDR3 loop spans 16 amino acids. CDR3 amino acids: CASSTDSGSMTDTQYF. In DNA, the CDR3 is TGTGCCAGTAGTACGGATAGCGGGAGCATGACAGATACGCAGTATTTT.

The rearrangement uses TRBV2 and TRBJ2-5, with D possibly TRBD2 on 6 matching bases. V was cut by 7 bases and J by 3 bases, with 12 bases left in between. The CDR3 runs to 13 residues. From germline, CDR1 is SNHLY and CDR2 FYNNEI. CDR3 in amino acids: CASTGSGEETQYF. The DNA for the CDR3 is TGTGCCAGCACGGGATCGGGGGAAGAGACCCAGTACTTC.

CDR3 DNA: TGCGCCAGCAGCCAGGACGCACTAGCCTACGAGCAGTACTTC. The encoded protein is CASSQDALAYEQYF. This chain uses TRBV4-3 with TRBJ2-7; D is perhaps TRBD2 (5 bases). This CDR3 contains 14 residues. Trimming cost V 3 bases and J 2 bases, with 11 bases left between them. Germline loops: CDR1 LGHNA, CDR2 YSLEER.

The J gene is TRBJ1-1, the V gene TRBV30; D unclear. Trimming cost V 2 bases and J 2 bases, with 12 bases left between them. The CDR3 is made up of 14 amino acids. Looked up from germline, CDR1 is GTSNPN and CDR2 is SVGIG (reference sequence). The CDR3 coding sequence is TGTGCCTGGAGTCTACAGAGCCTAAACACTGAAGCTTTCTTT. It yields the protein CAWSLQSLNTEAFF.

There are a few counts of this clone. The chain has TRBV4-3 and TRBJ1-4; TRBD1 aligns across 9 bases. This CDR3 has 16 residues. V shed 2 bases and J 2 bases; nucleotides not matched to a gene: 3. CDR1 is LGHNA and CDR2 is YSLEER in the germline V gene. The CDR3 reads CASSQRGQGTNEKLFF. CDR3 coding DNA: TGCGCCAGCAGCCAACGGGGACAGGGCACTAATGAAAAACTGTTTTTT.

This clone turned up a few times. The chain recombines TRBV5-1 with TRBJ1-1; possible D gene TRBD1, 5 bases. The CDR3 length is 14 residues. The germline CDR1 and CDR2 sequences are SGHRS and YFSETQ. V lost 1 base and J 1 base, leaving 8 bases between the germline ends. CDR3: CASSLLQGNTEAFF. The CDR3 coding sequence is TGCGCCAGCAGCTTGTTGCAGGGGAACACTGAAGCTTTCTTT.

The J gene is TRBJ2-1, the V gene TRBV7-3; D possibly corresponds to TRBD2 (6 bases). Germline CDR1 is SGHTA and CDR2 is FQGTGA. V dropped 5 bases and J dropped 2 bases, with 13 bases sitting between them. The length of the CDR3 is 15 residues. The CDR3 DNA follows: TGTGCCAGCAGCCCGGGGGTGGGGACCTACAATGAGCAGTTCTTC. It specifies CASSPGVGTYNEQFF. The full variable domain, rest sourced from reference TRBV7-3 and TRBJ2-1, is GAGVSQTPSNKVTEKGKYVELRCDPISGHTALYWYRQSLGQGPEFLIYFQGTGAADDSGLPNDRFFAVRPEGSVSTLKIQRTERGDSAVYLCASSPGVGTYNEQFFGPGTRLTVL.

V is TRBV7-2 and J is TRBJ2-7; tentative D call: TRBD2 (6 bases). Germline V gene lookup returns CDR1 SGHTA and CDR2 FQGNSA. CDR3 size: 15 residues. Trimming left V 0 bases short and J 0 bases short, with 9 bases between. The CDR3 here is CASSLAGGLSYEQYF. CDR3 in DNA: TGTGCCAGCAGCTTAGCGGGAGGCCTCTCCTACGAGCAGTACTTC.

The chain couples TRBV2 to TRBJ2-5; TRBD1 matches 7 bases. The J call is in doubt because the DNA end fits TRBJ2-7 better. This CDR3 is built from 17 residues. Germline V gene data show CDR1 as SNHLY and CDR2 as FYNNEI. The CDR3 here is CASSEGHLGDSAYEQYF. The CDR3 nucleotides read TGTGCCAGCAGTGAAGGCCACCTTGGGGACAGTGCCTACGAGCAGTACTTC.

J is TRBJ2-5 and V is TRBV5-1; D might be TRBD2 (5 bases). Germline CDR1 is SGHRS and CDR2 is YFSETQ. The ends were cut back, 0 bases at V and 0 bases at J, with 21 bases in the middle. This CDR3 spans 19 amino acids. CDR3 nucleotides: TGCGCCAGCAGCTTGGCCGGACTTGGGTTCCCGGGGAACCAAGAGACCCAGTACTTC. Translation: CASSLAGLGFPGNQETQYF. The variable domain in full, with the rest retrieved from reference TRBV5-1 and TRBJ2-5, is KAGVTQTPRYLIKTRGQQVTLSCSPISGHRSVSWYQQTPGQGLQFLFEYFSETQRNKGNFPGRFSGRQFSNSRSEMNVSTLELGDSALYLCASSLAGLGFPGNQETQYFGPGTRLLVL.

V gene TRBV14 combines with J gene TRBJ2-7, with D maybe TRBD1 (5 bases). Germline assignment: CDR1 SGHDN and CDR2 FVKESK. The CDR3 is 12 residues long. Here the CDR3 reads CVSGRSFYEQYF. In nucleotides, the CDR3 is TGTGTCTCAGGGCGATCATTCTACGAGCAGTACTTC.

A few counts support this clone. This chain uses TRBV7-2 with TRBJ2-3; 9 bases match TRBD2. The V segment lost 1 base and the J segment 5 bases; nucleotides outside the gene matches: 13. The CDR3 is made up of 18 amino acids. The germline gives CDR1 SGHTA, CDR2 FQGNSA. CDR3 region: CASSLGTTAGGLVDTQYF. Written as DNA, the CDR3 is TGTGCCAGCAGCTTAGGGACTACTGCGGGAGGGCTGGTAGATACGCAGTATTTT.

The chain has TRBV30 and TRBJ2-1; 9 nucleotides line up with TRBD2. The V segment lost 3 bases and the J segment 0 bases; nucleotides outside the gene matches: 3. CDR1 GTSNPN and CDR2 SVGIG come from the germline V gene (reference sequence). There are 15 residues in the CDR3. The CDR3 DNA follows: TGTGCCTGGAGCGGTAGCGGGAGCTCCTACAATGAGCAGTTCTTC. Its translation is CAWSGSGSSYNEQFF.

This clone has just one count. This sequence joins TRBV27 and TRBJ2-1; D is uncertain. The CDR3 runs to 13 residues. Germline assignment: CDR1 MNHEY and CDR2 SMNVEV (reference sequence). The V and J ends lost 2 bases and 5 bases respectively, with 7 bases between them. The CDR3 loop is CASSLGGDNEQFF. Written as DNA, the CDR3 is TGTGCCAGCAGTTTAGGTGGAGACAATGAGCAGTTCTTC.

The CDR3 DNA is TGCGCCAGCAGCAGGGAAGGTGCGGGGGGACCCGAGCAGTACTTC. Amino acid sequence: CASSREGAGGPEQYF. This chain uses TRBV4-1 with TRBJ2-7, with TRBD2 matching over 8 bases. Germline assignment: CDR1 MGHRA and CDR2 YSYEKL. V was pared by 5 bases and J by 6 bases, with 12 bases of the junction left unmatched. The CDR3 totals 15 residues.

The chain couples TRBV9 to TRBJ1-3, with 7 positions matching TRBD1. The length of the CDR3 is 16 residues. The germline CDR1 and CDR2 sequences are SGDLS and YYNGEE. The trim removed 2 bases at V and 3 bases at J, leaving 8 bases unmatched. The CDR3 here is CASSVTGDPFGNTIYF. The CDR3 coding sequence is TGTGCCAGCAGCGTTACAGGGGATCCCTTTGGAAACACCATATATTTT.

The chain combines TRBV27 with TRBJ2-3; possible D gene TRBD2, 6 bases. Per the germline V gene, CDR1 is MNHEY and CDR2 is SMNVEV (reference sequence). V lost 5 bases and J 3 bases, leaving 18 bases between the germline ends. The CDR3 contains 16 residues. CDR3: CASSPGLPLGTDTQYF. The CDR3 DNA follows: TGTGCCAGCAGTCCGGGACTCCCCTTGGGGACAGATACGCAGTATTTT.

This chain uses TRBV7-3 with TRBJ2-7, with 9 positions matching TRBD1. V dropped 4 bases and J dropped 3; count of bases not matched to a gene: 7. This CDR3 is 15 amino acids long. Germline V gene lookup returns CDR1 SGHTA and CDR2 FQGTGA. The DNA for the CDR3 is TGTGCCAGCAGCTCCTCCTGGGGACAGGGCTACGAGCAGTACTTC. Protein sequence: CASSSSWGQGYEQYF.

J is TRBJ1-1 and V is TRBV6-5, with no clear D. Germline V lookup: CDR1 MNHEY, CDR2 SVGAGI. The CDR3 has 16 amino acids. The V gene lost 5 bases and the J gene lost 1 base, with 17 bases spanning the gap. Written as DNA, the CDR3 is TGTGCCAGCAGTCACTACCGCCTGGCGGAGAACACTGAAGCTTTCTTT. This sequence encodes CASSHYRLAENTEAFF.

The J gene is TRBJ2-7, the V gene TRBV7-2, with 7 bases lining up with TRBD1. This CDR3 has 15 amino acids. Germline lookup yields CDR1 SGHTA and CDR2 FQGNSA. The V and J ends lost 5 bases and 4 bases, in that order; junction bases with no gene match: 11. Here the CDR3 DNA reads TGTGCCAGCAGCGCCGACAGGGAACTAATGTACGAGCAGTACTTC. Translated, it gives CASSADRELMYEQYF.

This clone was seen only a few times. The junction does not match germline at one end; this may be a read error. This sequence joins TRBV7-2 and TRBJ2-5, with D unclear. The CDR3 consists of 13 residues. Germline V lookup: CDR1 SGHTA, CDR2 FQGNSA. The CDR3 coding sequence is TGTGCCAGCACCTTAAGTACGAGGGAGACCCAGTACTTC. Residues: CASTLSTRETQYF.

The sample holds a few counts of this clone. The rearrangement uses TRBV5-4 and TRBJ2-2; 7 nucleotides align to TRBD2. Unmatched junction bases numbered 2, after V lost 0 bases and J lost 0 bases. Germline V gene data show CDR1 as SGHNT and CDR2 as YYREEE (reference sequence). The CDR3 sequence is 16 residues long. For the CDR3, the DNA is TGTGCCAGCAGCTTGGCTAGCGGAGCGAACACCGGGGAGCTGTTTTTT. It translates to CASSLASGANTGELFF.

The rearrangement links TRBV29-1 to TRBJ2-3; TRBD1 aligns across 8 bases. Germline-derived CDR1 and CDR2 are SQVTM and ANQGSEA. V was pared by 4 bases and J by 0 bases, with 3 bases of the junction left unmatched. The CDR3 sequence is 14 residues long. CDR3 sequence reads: CSVGRDRSTDTQYF. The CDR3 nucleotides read TGCAGCGTTGGTAGGGACAGGAGCACAGATACGCAGTATTTT.

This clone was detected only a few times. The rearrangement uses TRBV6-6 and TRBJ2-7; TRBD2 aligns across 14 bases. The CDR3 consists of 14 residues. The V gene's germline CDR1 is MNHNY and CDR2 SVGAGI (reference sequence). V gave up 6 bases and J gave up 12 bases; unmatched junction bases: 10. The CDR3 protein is CASSPGTSGRILYF. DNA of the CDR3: TGTGCCAGCAGCCCAGGGACTAGCGGGAGAATATTGTACTTC.

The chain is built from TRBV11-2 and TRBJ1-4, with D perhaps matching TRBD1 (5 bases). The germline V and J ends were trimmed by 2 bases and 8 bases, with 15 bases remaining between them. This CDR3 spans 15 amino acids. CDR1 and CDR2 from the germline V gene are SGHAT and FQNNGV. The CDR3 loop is CASSLSAGLGEKLFF. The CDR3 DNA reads TGTGCCAGCAGCTTATCCGCAGGGTTGGGGGAAAAACTGTTTTTT.

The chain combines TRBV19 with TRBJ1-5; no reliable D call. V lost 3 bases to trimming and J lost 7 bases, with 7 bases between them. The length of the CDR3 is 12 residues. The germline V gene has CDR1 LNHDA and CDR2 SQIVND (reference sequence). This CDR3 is CASSIGWQPQHF. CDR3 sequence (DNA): TGTGCCAGTAGTATCGGGTGGCAGCCCCAGCATTTT.

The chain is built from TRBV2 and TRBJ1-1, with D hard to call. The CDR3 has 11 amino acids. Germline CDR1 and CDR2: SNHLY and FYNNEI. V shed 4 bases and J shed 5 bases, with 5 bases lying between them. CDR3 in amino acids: CASSGGTEAFF. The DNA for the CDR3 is TGTGCCAGCAGTGGAGGAACTGAAGCTTTCTTT. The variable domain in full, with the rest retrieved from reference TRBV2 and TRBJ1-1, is EPEVTQTPSHQVTQMGQEVILRCVPISNHLYFYWYRQILGQKVEFLVSFYNNEISEKSEIFDDQFSVERPDGSNFTLKIRSTKLEDSAMYFCASSGGTEAFFGQGTRLTVV.

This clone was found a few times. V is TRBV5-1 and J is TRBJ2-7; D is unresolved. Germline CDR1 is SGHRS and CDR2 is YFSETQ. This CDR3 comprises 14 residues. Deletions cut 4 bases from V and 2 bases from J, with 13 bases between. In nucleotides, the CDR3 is TGCGCCAGCAGCCACTCCTCCACTGCCTACGAGCAGTACTTC. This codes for CASSHSSTAYEQYF.

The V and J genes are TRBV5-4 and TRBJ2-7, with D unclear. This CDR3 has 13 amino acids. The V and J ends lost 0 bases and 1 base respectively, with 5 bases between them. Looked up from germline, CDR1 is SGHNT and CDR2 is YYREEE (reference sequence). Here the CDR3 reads CASSLGSSYEQYF. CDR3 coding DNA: TGTGCCAGCAGCTTGGGCAGTTCCTACGAGCAGTACTTC.

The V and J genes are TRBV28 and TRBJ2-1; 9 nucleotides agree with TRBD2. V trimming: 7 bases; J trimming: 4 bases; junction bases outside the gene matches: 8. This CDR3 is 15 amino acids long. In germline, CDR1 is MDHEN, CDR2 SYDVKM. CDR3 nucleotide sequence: TGTGCCAGCACCCGGCTAGCGGGACTATACAATGAGCAGTTCTTC. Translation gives CASTRLAGLYNEQFF.